A single sample is the source of the 5 T cell receptor beta chains below, sequenced in a study of blood T cell repertoires in COVID-19. Sequenced by immunoSEQ multiplex PCR; TCRdb stores in-frame clones only, minus some. The sample holds roughly 34,000 clones, around 90% seen once. Sequenced: peripheral blood. The receptor source for this set is a human donor with active COVID-19. The donor label of this sample is uncertain.

The V and J genes are TRBV7-9 and TRBJ1-4; TRBD1 matches 7 bases. From germline, CDR1 is SEHNR and CDR2 FQNEAQ (reference sequence). This CDR3 comprises 15 residues. With V trimmed by 5 bases and J by 7 bases, 10 bases remained unmatched. The CDR3 spells CASSVVTGESEKLFF. The CDR3 DNA sequence: TGTGCCAGCAGCGTCGTAACAGGGGAGAGTGAAAAACTGTTTTTT. Full variable domain (remainder filled in from reference TRBV7-9 and TRBJ1-4): DTGVSQNPRHKITKRGQNVTFRCDPISEHNRLYWYRQTLGQGPEFLTYFQNEAQLEKSRLLSDRFSAERPKGSFSTLEIQRTEQGDSAMYLCASSVVTGESEKLFFGSGTQLSVL.

The chain uses TRBV6-2 or TRBV6-3 and TRBJ2-7; 11 bases map to TRBD1. Looked up from germline, CDR1 is MNHEY and CDR2 is SVGEGT. The CDR3 is made up of 15 amino acids. The junction had 5 bases not matched to a gene; V was cut back by 1 base and J by 6 bases. The CDR3 DNA follows: TGTGCCAGCAGTTACTTGGACAGGGGGCATCTCGAGCAGTACTTC. Translated: CASSYLDRGHLEQYF.

The chain joins TRBV9 to TRBJ2-7; maybe TRBD2 (5 bases). The V gene lost 3 bases and the J gene lost 2 bases, with 12 bases spanning the gap. Germline V gives CDR1 SGDLS, CDR2 YYNGEE. The CDR3 covers 14 residues. CDR3 coding DNA: TGTGCCAGCAGCGAGCGGATATCAACCTACGAGCAGTACTTC. Amino acids: CASSERISTYEQYF.

The chain employs TRBV12-3 or TRBV12-4 and TRBJ1-1; TRBD1 might be the D (5 bases). This CDR3 has 13 amino acids. The V gene lost 6 bases and the J gene lost 1 base, with 9 bases spanning the gap. The CDR3 nucleotides read TGTGCCAGCAGCCAGGGCCCGAACACTGAAGCTTTCTTT. Encoded protein: CASSQGPNTEAFF.

The chain carries TRBV2 and TRBJ1-1, with D perhaps matching TRBD1 (5 bases). With 6 bases removed from V and 1 base from J, the gap between germline ends came to 18 bases. The CDR3 covers 16 residues. The germline V gene encodes CDR1 SNHLY and CDR2 FYNNEI. The CDR3 nucleotides are TGTGCCAGCAGATTTGACGGGGGTTCCGGGAACACTGAAGCTTTCTTT. It encodes CASRFDGGSGNTEAFF. Variable domain in full (rest from reference TRBV2 and TRBJ1-1): EPEVTQTPSHQVTQMGQEVILRCVPISNHLYFYWYRQILGQKVEFLVSFYNNEISEKSEIFDDQFSVERPDGSNFTLKIRSTKLEDSAMYFCASRFDGGSGNTEAFFGQGTRLTVV.